This T cell receptor (beta chain) emerged from a study of regulatory T cells in long-lasting Graves disease. The CDR3 consists of 14 residues. Between the trimmed V and J ends, which lost 4 bases and 3 bases, there was a span of 12 bases. Germline V lookup: CDR1 SGHRS, CDR2 YFSETQ. Time point denoted: newly diagnosed GD, antithyroid drugs for less than 3 months. TCR sequences were obtained from RNA taken from PBMCs. Library construction for TCR beta used iRepertoire HTBI primers and Arm-PCR of CDR3 regions. One entry per CDR3 protein results from TCRdb running MiXCR on the multiplex PCR reads. The data contain hundreds of thousands of distinct CDR3 sequences, approximately 16% of them singletons. A further study also used this sample, focusing on T cells in Graves' hyperthyroidism and ophthalmopathy. That paper states: Model-based prediction identified ophthalmopathy a median around 6.7 months prior to its onset.

The chain recombines TRBV5-1 with TRBJ2-3; the D gene is possibly TRBD1 (7 bases). This sequence originates from a woman aged 25 to 45 with Graves disease. Specimen: peripheral blood mononuclear cells (PBMCs), collected at new diagnosis, from a patient treated with antithyroid drugs. CDR3 protein: CASSPGGRTDTQYF. The CDR3 nucleotides read TGCGCCAGCAGCCCAGGGGGGAGGACAGATACGCAGTATTTT.